Described below is a single TCR beta chain sequence and its context. Amplified material comprised TCR beta CDR3 regions derived from RNA transcripts. Second-round multiplex PCR came after first-round RT-PCR with HTBI primers. From the multiplex PCR reads, TCRdb called clonotypes with MiXCR, one entry per CDR3 protein. The sample contains about 400,000 distinct CDR3 sequences, about 16% of which appear only once. The record originates from a study of Graves' ophthalmopathy and Graves' hyperthyroidism. The CDR3 runs to 15 residues. V lost 1 base and J 1 base, leaving 10 bases between the germline ends. Germline loops: CDR1 MNHEY, CDR2 SVGEGT.

This rearrangement joins TRBV6-2 or TRBV6-3 to TRBJ2-5, with a possible D match to TRBD2 (6 bases). The sample was peripheral blood. The sequence was collected from a woman younger than 35 with Graves' ophthalmopathy. CDR3: CASSYWRGPQETQYF. The CDR3 nucleotides read TGTGCCAGCAGTTACTGGCGGGGACCCCAAGAGACCCAGTACTTC.